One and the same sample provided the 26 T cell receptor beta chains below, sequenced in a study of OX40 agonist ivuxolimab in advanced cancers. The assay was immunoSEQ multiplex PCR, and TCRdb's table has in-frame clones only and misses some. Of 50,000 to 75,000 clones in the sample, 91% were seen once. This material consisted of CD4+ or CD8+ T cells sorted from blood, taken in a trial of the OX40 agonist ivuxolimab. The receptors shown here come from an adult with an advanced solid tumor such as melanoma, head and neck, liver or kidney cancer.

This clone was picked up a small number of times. The CDR3 loop reads CAWGGQGFGYTF. The DNA for the CDR3 is TGTGCCTGGGGCGGACAGGGTTTCGGCTACACCTTC. The chain uses TRBV30 and TRBJ1-2, with 8 nucleotides matching TRBD1. CDR1 and CDR2 from the germline V gene are GTSNPN and SVGIG (reference sequence). The ends lost 5 bases at V and 8 bases at J; junction bases unmatched: 7. CDR3 length: 12 residues.

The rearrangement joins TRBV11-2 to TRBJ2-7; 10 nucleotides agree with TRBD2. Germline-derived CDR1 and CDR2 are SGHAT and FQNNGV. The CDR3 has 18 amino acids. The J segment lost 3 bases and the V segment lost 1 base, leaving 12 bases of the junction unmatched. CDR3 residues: CASSLGSLSGRGDYEQYF. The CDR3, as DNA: TGTGCCAGCAGCTTAGGAAGTCTGAGCGGGAGGGGGGACTACGAGCAGTACTTC.

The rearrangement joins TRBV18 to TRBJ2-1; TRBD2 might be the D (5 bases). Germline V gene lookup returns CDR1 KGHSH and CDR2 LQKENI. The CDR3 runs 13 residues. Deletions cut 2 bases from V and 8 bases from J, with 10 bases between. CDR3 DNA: TGTGCCAGCTCACCATTACTAGTCGATGAGCAGTTCTTC. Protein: CASSPLLVDEQFF.

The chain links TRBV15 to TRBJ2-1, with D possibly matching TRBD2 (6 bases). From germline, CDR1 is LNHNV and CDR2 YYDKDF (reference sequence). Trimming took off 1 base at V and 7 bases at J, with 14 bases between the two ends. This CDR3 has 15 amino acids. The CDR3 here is CATSRVGGVGNEQFF. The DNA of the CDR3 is TGTGCCACCAGCAGAGTGGGGGGAGTGGGGAATGAGCAGTTCTTC.

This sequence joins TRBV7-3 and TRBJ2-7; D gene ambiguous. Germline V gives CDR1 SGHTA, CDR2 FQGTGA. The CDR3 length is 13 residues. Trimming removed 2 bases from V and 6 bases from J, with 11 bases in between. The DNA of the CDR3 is TGTGCCAGCAGCTTAGATTACTCCAGCGAGCAGTACTTC. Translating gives CASSLDYSSEQYF.

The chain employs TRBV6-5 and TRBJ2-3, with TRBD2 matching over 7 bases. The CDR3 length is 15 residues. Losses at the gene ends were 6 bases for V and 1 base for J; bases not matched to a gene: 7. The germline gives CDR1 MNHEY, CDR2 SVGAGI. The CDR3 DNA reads TGTGCCAGCAGGCCGGGGGGAACTGGCACAGATACGCAGTATTTT. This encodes CASRPGGTGTDTQYF.

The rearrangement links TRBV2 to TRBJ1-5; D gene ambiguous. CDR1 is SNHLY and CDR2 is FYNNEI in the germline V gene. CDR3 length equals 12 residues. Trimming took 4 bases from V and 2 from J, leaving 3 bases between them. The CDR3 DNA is TGTGCCAGCAGTGGGGGCAATCAGCCCCAGCATTTT. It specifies CASSGGNQPQHF.

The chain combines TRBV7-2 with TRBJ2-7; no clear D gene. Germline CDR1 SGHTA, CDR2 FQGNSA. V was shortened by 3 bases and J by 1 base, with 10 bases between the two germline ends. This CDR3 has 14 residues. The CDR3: CASSFFGASYEQYF. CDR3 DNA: TGTGCCAGCAGCTTTTTCGGAGCGTCCTACGAGCAGTACTTC.

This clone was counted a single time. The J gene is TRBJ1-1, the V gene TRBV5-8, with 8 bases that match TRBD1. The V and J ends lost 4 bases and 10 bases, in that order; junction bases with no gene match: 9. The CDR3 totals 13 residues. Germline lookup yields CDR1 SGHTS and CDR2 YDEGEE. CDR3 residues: CASSQDREDVAFF. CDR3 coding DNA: TGTGCCAGCAGCCAGGACAGGGAGGATGTAGCTTTCTTT.

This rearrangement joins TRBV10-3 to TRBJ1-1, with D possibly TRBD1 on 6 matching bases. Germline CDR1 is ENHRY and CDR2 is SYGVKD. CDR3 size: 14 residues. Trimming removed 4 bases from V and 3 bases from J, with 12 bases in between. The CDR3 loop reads CAISVVRTDTEAFF. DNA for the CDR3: TGTGCCATCAGTGTGGTCAGGACAGACACTGAAGCTTTCTTT.

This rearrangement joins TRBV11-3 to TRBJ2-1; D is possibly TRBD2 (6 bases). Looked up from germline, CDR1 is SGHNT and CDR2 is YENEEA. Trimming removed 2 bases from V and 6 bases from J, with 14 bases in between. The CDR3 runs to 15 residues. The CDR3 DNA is TGTGCCAGCAGCTTACGACTAGGCTCTTTCAATGAGCAGTTCTTC. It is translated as CASSLRLGSFNEQFF.

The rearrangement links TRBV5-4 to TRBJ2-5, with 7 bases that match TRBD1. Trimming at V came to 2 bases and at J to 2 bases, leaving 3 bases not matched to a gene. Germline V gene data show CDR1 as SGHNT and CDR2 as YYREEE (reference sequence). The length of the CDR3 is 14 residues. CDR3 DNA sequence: TGTGCCAGCAGCTTCAGGGACAGTCAAGAGACCCAGTACTTC. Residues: CASSFRDSQETQYF.

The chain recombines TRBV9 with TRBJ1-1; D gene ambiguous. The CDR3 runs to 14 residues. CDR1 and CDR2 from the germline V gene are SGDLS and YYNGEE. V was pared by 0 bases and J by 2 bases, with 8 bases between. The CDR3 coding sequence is TGTGCCAGCAGCGTAGCAGGCGACAACACTGAAGCTTTCTTT. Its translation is CASSVAGDNTEAFF.

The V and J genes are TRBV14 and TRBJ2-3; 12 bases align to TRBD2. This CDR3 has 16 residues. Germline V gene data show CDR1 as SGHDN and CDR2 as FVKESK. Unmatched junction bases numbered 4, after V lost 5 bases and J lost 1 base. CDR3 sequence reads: CASSFRTSGGTDTQYF. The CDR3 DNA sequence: TGTGCCAGCAGCTTCCGGACTAGCGGGGGCACAGATACGCAGTATTTT.

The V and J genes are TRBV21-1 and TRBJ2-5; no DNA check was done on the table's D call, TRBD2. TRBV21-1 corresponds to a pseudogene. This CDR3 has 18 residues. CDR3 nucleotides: TGTGCCAGCAGCAAACTCCACGGGGGGACTACCCTCCAAGAGACCCAGTACTTC. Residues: CASSKLHGGTTLQETQYF.

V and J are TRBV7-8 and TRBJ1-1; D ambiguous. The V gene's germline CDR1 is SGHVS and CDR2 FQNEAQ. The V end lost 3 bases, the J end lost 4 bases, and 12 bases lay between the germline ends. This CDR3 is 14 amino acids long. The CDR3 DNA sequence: TGTGCCAGCAGCTTTGGCACAGCGGGCACTGAAGCTTTCTTT. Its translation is CASSFGTAGTEAFF.

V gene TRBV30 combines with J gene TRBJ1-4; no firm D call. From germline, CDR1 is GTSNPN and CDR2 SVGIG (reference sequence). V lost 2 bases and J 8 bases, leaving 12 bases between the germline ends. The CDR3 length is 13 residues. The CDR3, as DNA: TGTGCCTGGAGTTTAGCACTAAGAGAAAAACTGTTTTTT. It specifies CAWSLALREKLFF.

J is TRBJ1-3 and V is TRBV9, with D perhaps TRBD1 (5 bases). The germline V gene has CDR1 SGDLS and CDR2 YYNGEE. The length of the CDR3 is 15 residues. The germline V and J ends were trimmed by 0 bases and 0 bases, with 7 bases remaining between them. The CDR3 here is CASSVVQVSGNTIYF. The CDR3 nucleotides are TGTGCCAGCAGCGTAGTACAGGTCTCTGGAAACACCATATATTTT.

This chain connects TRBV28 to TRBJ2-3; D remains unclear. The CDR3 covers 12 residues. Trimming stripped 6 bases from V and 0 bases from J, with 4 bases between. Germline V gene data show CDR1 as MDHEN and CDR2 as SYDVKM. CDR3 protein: CASRGSTDTQYF. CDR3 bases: TGTGCCAGCAGGGGGAGCACAGATACGCAGTATTTT.

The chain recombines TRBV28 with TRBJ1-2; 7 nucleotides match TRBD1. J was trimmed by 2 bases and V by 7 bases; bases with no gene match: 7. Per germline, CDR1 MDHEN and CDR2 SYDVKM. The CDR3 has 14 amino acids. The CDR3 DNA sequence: TGTGCCAGCACCCAACCGGGACAGAACTATGGCTACACCTTC. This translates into CASTQPGQNYGYTF.

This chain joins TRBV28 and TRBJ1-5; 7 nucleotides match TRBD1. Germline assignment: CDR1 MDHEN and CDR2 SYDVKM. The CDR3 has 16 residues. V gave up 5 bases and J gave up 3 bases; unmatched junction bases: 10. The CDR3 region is CASSPPRQGNNQPQHF. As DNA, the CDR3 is TGTGCCAGCAGTCCCCCCCGACAGGGTAACAATCAGCCCCAGCATTTT.

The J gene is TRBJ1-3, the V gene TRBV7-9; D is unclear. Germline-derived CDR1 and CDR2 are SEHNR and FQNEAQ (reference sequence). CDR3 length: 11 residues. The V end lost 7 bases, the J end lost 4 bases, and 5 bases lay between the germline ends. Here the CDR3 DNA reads TGTGCCAGCACAAAGGGAAACACCATATATTTT. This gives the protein CASTKGNTIYF.

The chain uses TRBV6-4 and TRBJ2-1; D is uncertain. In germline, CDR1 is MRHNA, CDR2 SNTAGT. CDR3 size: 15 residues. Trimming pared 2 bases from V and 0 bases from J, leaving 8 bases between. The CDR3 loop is CASSDEFSSYNEQFF. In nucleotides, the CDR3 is TGTGCCAGCAGTGACGAGTTTAGCTCCTACAATGAGCAGTTCTTC.

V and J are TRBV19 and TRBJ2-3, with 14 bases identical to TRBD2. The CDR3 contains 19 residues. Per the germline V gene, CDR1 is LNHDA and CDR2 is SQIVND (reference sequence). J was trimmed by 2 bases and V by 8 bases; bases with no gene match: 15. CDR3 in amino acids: CASHATTGLAGDYTDTQYF. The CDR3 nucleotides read TGTGCCAGTCACGCAACAACGGGACTAGCGGGGGACTACACAGATACGCAGTATTTT.

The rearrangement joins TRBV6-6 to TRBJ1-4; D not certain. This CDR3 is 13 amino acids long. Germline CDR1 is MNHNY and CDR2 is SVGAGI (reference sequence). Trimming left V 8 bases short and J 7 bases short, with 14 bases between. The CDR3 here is CASGNEQIEKLFF. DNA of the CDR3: TGTGCCAGCGGAAATGAGCAAATTGAAAAACTGTTTTTT.

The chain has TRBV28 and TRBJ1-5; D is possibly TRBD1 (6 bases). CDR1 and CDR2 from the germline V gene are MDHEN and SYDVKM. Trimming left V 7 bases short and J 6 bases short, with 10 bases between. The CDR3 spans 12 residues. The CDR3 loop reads CASIQGGQPQHF. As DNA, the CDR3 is TGTGCCAGCATACAGGGAGGTCAGCCCCAGCATTTT.